This TCR beta chain was captured in a study of T cell responses to AZD1222 COVID-19 vaccine. Study results and limitations: Following two doses of AZD1222, Spike-specific TCR breadth and depth rose. Unmutated regions of variants are reportedly targeted by nearly half of spike-specific TCRs. White British ancestry dominated among donors, who included more females, and clonal diversity was possibly underestimated. Only 6 or 7 people who got AZD1222 tested seropositive at baseline.

Assay: immunoSEQ multiplex PCR; the TCRdb copy retains only in-frame clones and omits some. The sample has 110,000 or so clones; 86% are singletons. With 0 bases removed from V and 1 base from J, the gap between germline ends came to 7 bases. Germline CDR1 is LNHNV and CDR2 is YYDKDF (reference sequence). This CDR3 is built from 15 residues. Of note for this clone: Its matching antigen is unknown.

The J gene is TRBJ1-5, the V gene TRBV15; D unclear. The receptor's source is an adult in good health. This sample comprised peripheral blood, obtained on day 0 of AZD1222 vaccination. The CDR3 spells CATSRDGVSNQPQHF. In nucleotides, the CDR3 is TGTGCCACCAGCAGAGATGGCGTCAGCAATCAGCCCCAGCATTTT.